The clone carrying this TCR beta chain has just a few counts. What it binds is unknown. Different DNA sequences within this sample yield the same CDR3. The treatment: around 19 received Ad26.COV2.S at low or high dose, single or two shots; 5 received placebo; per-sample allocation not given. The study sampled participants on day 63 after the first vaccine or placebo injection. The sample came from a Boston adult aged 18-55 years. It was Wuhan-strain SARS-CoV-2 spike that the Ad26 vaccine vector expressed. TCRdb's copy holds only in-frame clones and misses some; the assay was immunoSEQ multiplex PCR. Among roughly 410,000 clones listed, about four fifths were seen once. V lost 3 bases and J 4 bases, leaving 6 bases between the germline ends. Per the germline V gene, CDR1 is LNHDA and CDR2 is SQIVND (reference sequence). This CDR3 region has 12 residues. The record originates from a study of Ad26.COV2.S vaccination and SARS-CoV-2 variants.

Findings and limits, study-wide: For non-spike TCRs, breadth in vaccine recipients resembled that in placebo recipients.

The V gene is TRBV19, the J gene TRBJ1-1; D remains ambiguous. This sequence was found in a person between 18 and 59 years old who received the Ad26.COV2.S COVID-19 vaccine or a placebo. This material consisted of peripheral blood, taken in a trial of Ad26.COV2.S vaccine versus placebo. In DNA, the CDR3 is TGTGCCAGTAGTATTTCCCGCACTGAAGCTTTCTTT. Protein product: CASSISRTEAFF.